The 16 T cell receptor beta chains below were found in one sample sequenced in a study of early T cells in non-severe SARS-CoV-2 infection. TCRdb recomputed calls from the 5' RACE reads with MiXCR, one row per CDR3 protein. The sample lists some 120,000 distinct CDR3 sequences, around 14% occurring once. Sequencing used whole blood. The receptors stem from an adult who was a healthcare worker with PCR-confirmed SARS-CoV-2 infection or an uninfected control (not recorded which).

This rearrangement joins TRBV20-1 to TRBJ2-7; weak D call: TRBD1 (5 bases). CDR3 length equals 13 residues. V lost 3 bases and J 4 bases, leaving 13 bases between the germline ends. The germline CDR1 and CDR2 sequences are DFQATT and SNEGSKA (reference sequence). The DNA for the CDR3 is TGCAGTGCTAGCCCACTTCAGGGTTACGAGCAGTACTTC. It is translated as CSASPLQGYEQYF.

This clonotype was seen more than once but under ten times. Its ends do not fully match the called genes, so a read error is possible. The rearrangement joins TRBV6-4 to TRBJ2-2; tentatively, D is TRBD2 (6 bases). Germline CDR1 MRHNA, CDR2 SNTAGT. This CDR3 has 13 residues. CDR3 sequence (DNA): TGTGCCAGCAGTAGGACGTTCTCCGGGGGGCTGTTTTTT. The encoded protein is CASSRTFSGGLFF.

This clonotype was counted a few times. This chain links TRBV4-1 with TRBJ2-1; 7 bases fit TRBD1. The CDR3 spans 15 residues. Germline values: CDR1 MGHRA, CDR2 YSYEKL. The V segment lost 1 base and the J segment 4 bases; nucleotides outside the gene matches: 4. The CDR3 DNA sequence: TGCGCCAGCAGCCAAGTTAGGGGACAGTACAATGAGCAGTTCTTC. It encodes CASSQVRGQYNEQFF.

The CDR3 bases are TGTGCCAGCGGGAGGGGCCAAGAGACCCAGTACTTC. It codes for CASGRGQETQYF. This rearrangement joins TRBV6-5 to TRBJ2-5; 7 bases fit TRBD2. J was trimmed by 1 base and V by 8 bases; bases with no gene match: 1. The CDR3 is made up of 12 amino acids. Germline V lookup: CDR1 MNHEY, CDR2 SVGAGI.

This chain links TRBV7-6 with TRBJ2-5, with D perhaps matching TRBD2 (5 bases). Looked up from germline, CDR1 is SGHVS and CDR2 is FNYEAQ. The CDR3 is 12 amino acids. Trimming left V 8 bases short and J 5 bases short, with 12 bases between. The CDR3, as DNA: TGTGCCAGCGGAAACCCGGGGGAGACCCAGTACTTC. It specifies CASGNPGETQYF.

This chain connects TRBV5-1 to TRBJ2-7; D may match TRBD1 or TRBD2 (6 bases each). Trimming left V 2 bases short and J 6 bases short, with 12 bases between. CDR1 SGHRS and CDR2 YFSETQ come from the germline V gene. The CDR3 spans 13 residues. CDR3 sequence: CASSFKGGGEQYF. The CDR3 DNA reads as TGCGCCAGCAGCTTCAAGGGGGGAGGCGAGCAGTACTTC.

About this clonotype itself: Since no conserved phenylalanine or tryptophan closes the CDR3, a read error is the likely cause. The V and J genes are TRBV9 and TRBJ2-5; D may match TRBD1 or TRBD2 (5 bases each). Per the germline V gene, CDR1 is SGDLS and CDR2 is YYNGEE. There are 15 residues in the CDR3. V shed 0 bases and J shed 5 bases, with 14 bases lying between them. CDR3: CASSVVWGEGETQYL. CDR3 in DNA: TGTGCCAGCAGCGTAGTATGGGGAGAGGGGGAGACCCAGTACCTC.

The chain joins TRBV5-1 to TRBJ1-4; TRBD1 matches at 7 bases. The CDR3 has 14 amino acids. CDR1 is SGHRS, CDR2 YFSETQ, per germline. V shed 3 bases and J 5 bases; nucleotides not matched to a gene: 4. The DNA for the CDR3 is TGCGCCAGCAGCTCGGGACAGAAGAATGAAAAACTGTTTTTT. Translated, it gives CASSSGQKNEKLFF.

A few counts support this clonotype. The chain is built from TRBV7-9 and TRBJ1-1; D not resolved. CDR1 is SEHNR and CDR2 is FQNEAQ in the germline V gene (reference sequence). The CDR3 runs 14 residues. V lost 2 bases, J lost 1 base, and 8 bases lay in between. In nucleotides, the CDR3 is TGTGCCAGCAGCTTATTGGTCGGGAACACTGAAGCTTTCTTT. This sequence encodes CASSLLVGNTEAFF.

In its sample, this clonotype was seen a few times. This chain joins TRBV9 and TRBJ2-3; TRBD1 might be the D (6 bases). With 4 bases removed from V and 3 bases from J, the gap between germline ends came to 18 bases. The CDR3 covers 16 residues. Germline assignment: CDR1 SGDLS and CDR2 YYNGEE. The CDR3 loop is CASSPTGLRLTDTQYF. The CDR3 nucleotides are TGTGCCAGCAGCCCTACAGGGCTGAGGCTGACAGATACGCAGTATTTT.

The rearrangement uses TRBV7-9 and TRBJ2-3, with D tentatively TRBD1 (6 bases). The CDR3 consists of 17 residues. V dropped 5 bases and J dropped 6 bases, with 24 bases sitting between them. The V gene's germline CDR1 is SEHNR and CDR2 FQNEAQ (reference sequence). CDR3 sequence: CASSEYRGGGSTDTQYF. DNA for the CDR3: TGTGCCAGCAGCGAGTACCGAGGGGGTGGTTCAACTGATACGCAGTATTTT.

The chain links TRBV3-1 to TRBJ2-5; D gene uncertain. Between the trimmed V and J ends, which lost 1 base and 0 bases, there was a span of 9 bases. There are 15 residues in the CDR3. Germline V lookup: CDR1 LGHDT, CDR2 YNNKEL (reference sequence). The CDR3 sequence: CASSQGSQYQETQYF. In DNA, the CDR3 is TGTGCCAGCAGCCAAGGAAGCCAGTACCAAGAGACCCAGTACTTC.

There are a few counts of this clonotype. V is TRBV19 and J is TRBJ2-3; D gene unclear. Germline CDR1 is LNHDA and CDR2 is SQIVND (reference sequence). This CDR3 is built from 13 residues. Trimming shortened V by 0 bases and J by 5 bases, and 6 bases separated the two germline ends. CDR3 sequence (DNA): TGTGCCAGTAGTATAGATCTGGAAGATACGCAGTATTTT. This sequence encodes CASSIDLEDTQYF. Together with reference TRBV19 and TRBJ2-3, the CDR3 gives the full variable domain: DGGITQSPKYLFRKEGQNVTLSCEQNLNHDAMYWYRQDPGQGLRLIYYSQIVNDFQKGDIAEGYSVSREKKESFPLTVTSAQKNPTAFYLCASSIDLEDTQYFGPGTRLTVL.

This clonotype was seen only a few times. V gene TRBV7-9 combines with J gene TRBJ2-7; perhaps TRBD1 as D (5 bases). Germline values: CDR1 SEHNR, CDR2 FQNEAQ (reference sequence). This CDR3 comprises 14 residues. Deletions cut 5 bases from V and 2 bases from J, with 13 bases between. CDR3 region: CASSLTAGPYEQYF. As DNA, the CDR3 is TGTGCCAGCAGCCTGACCGCAGGGCCCTACGAGCAGTACTTC.

This clonotype turned up a few times. The rearrangement joins TRBV12-3 or TRBV12-4 to TRBJ2-1; the D is unclear. Trimming took 7 bases from V and 12 from J, leaving 16 bases between them. CDR3 length equals 12 residues. The CDR3 sequence is CASTASRVRQFF. The DNA for the CDR3 is TGTGCCAGCACCGCAAGTCGGGTCAGGCAGTTCTTC.

This clonotype was picked up many times. The V gene is TRBV6-5, the J gene TRBJ2-1; a possible D gene is TRBD1 (6 bases). Germline V gene sequence: CDR1 MNHEY, CDR2 SVGAGI. V dropped 5 bases and J dropped 0 bases, with 11 bases sitting between them. CDR3 length: 15 amino acids. This chain's CDR3 is CASSSRDISYNEQFF. The CDR3 region has the DNA TGTGCCAGCAGTAGCCGGGACATCTCCTACAATGAGCAGTTCTTC.